These 12 T cell receptor beta chains came from one sample sequenced in a study of siplizumab effects on memory and regulatory T cells. TCRdb's table, derived via immunoSEQ multiplex PCR, lists solely in-frame clones and lacks some. The table records some 100,000 clones, about 95% of them present only once. What was sequenced was Tregs sorted from blood. These receptors all stem from a human donor in good health.

The chain carries TRBV5-1 and TRBJ2-1; a possible D gene is TRBD1 (6 bases). Germline CDR1 SGHRS, CDR2 YFSETQ. The CDR3 is 14 amino acids. V lost 1 base to trimming and J lost 5 bases, with 10 bases between them. DNA for the CDR3: TGCGCCAGCAGCTTGAGACAGGTGAACAATGAGCAGTTCTTC. Translated: CASSLRQVNNEQFF.

The chain couples TRBV11-2 to TRBJ2-1, with 8 bases lining up with TRBD2. CDR3 length equals 15 residues. With 1 base clipped from V and 9 bases from J, the junction kept 8 bases outside the gene matches. Germline-derived CDR1 and CDR2 are SGHAT and FQNNGV. DNA of the CDR3: TGTGCCAGCAGCTTAGCTCCTACTCGGGAGGGTGAGCAGTTCTTC. This encodes CASSLAPTREGEQFF.

This chain uses TRBV7-2 with TRBJ2-1; D gene ambiguous. CDR1 SGHTA and CDR2 FQGNSA come from the germline V gene. Trimming stripped 5 bases from V and 1 base from J, with 12 bases between. The CDR3 is 15 amino acids. The DNA for the CDR3 is TGTGCCAGCAGCCCCCAAAGTATTTCCTACAATGAGCAGTTCTTC. This translates into CASSPQSISYNEQFF.

The chain links TRBV6-6 to TRBJ1-5; D is unresolved. CDR1 is MNHNY, CDR2 SVGAGI, per germline (reference sequence). The CDR3 totals 14 residues. Between the trimmed V and J ends, which lost 4 bases and 3 bases, there was a span of 10 bases. CDR3 protein: CASSSQVNNQPQHF. The DNA for the CDR3 is TGTGCCAGCAGTTCCCAGGTGAACAATCAGCCCCAGCATTTT.

The V call is TRBV14, the J call TRBJ2-2; no definite D call. The germline CDR1 and CDR2 sequences are SGHDN and FVKESK. The V end was cut by 8 bases, the J end by 1 base, with 11 bases between. This CDR3 is 14 amino acids long. The CDR3 is CASSWAVNTGELFF. For the CDR3, the DNA is TGTGCCAGCTCATGGGCGGTGAACACCGGGGAGCTGTTTTTT.

The V gene is TRBV2, the J gene TRBJ1-3, with no clear D. Germline loops: CDR1 SNHLY, CDR2 FYNNEI. The V gene lost 5 bases and the J gene lost 8 bases, with 10 bases spanning the gap. The length of the CDR3 is 12 residues. CDR3 residues: CASSFISDTIYF. DNA of the CDR3: TGTGCCAGCAGTTTTATCAGTGACACCATATATTTT.

The chain combines TRBV6-6 with TRBJ2-1, with a possible D match to TRBD1 (6 bases). Per germline, CDR1 MNHNY and CDR2 SVGAGI (reference sequence). V was pared by 2 bases and J by 1 base, with 9 bases between. CDR3 length equals 15 residues. This CDR3 reads CASSYKGESYNEQFF. In DNA form, the CDR3 reads TGTGCCAGCAGTTACAAGGGGGAGTCCTACAATGAGCAGTTCTTC.

This rearrangement joins TRBV14 to TRBJ1-1, with D possibly matching TRBD1 (6 bases). Trimming removed 4 bases from V and 0 bases from J, with 6 bases in between. Per the germline V gene, CDR1 is SGHDN and CDR2 is FVKESK. This CDR3 has 13 amino acids. The CDR3 region is CASSRDMNTEAFF. The CDR3 coding sequence is TGTGCCAGCAGCCGGGACATGAACACTGAAGCTTTCTTT.

This chain links TRBV29-1 with TRBJ2-7, with 12 bases that match TRBD2. The V gene's germline CDR1 is SQVTM and CDR2 ANQGSEA. Trimming cost V 4 bases and J 7 bases; bases outside gene matches: 2. The CDR3 is made up of 12 amino acids. DNA for the CDR3: TGCAGCGTTGGAGGACTAGCGGGGGAGCAGTACTTC. As protein: CSVGGLAGEQYF.

The chain links TRBV5-5 to TRBJ1-2, with D perhaps matching TRBD1 (6 bases). V dropped 0 bases and J dropped 2 bases, with 11 bases sitting between them. Germline V gene sequence: CDR1 SGHKS, CDR2 YYEKEE (reference sequence). The CDR3 is 15 amino acids. CDR3 in DNA: TGTGCCAGCAGCTTGGCCGCAGGGGTAAACTATGGCTACACCTTC. Amino acid sequence: CASSLAAGVNYGYTF.

This sequence joins TRBV9 and TRBJ2-1; D uncertain. Trimming took off 2 bases at V and 2 bases at J, with 8 bases between the two ends. The CDR3 is made up of 14 amino acids. Germline lookup yields CDR1 SGDLS and CDR2 YYNGEE. The CDR3 loop is CASSVYNAYNEQFF. CDR3 in DNA: TGTGCCAGCAGCGTTTATAACGCCTACAATGAGCAGTTCTTC.

This chain uses TRBV19 with TRBJ1-1; 7 positions agree with TRBD1. With V trimmed by 5 bases and J by 5 bases, 5 bases remained unmatched. Germline loops: CDR1 LNHDA, CDR2 SQIVND (reference sequence). The CDR3 sequence is 13 residues long. The CDR3 DNA reads as TGTGCCAGTAGTGGACACAGGGGAACTGAAGCTTTCTTT. This encodes CASSGHRGTEAFF.